Listed below are T cell receptor beta chains from one sample, sequenced in a study of T cell repertoires in cytomegalovirus infection. No antigen has been identified for these receptors. TCRdb ran MiXCR on the reads and lists one entry per CDR3 protein. The sample shows around 300,000 distinct CDR3 sequences, more than 20% of them seen only once. The sequencing here drew on cultured PBMCs, taken from culture after CMV antigen stimulation. The receptors here all came from a human donor in good health (CMV status not recorded). Some clones in this sample may be carry-over from other donors' samples. CDR3s include the opening cysteine and the closing phenylalanine or tryptophan. D genes are given only for firm matches. Where a row states a size, it is once, few, many or the class of an expanded clone; other rows omit it.

clone size	V gene	J gene	D gene	CDR3 length	CDR3 protein	CDR3 DNA
many	TRBV11-2	TRBJ2-1	TRBD2	15	CASSSSSGRRNEQFF	TGTGCCAGCAGCTCCTCTAGCGGGAGGCGGAATGAGCAGTTCTTC
few	TRBV7-3	TRBJ1-1	NA	15	CASSQPGRTNTEAFF	TGTGCCAGCAGCCAACCGGGACGGACGAACACTGAAGCTTTCTTT
once	TRBV30	TRBJ1-1	NA	13	CAWSVLRPDEAFF	TGTGCCTGGAGTGTACTTCGGCCAGATGAAGCTTTCTTT
few	TRBV20-1	TRBJ1-1	NA	13	CSARGPTATEAFF	TGCAGTGCTAGGGGGCCCACGGCGACTGAAGCTTTCTTT
many	TRBV12-3/TRBV12-4	TRBJ1-5	NA	15	CASSPQGASNQPQHF	TGTGCCAGCAGTCCACAGGGTGCAAGCAATCAGCCCCAGCATTTT
few	TRBV12-5	TRBJ1-2	NA	13	CASGTGTNYGYTF	TGTGCTAGTGGTACCGGGACAAACTATGGCTACACCTTC
many	TRBV7-2	TRBJ1-1	TRBD1	13	CASSLQGDTEAFF	TGTGCCAGCAGCTTGCAGGGGGACACTGAAGCTTTCTTT
few	TRBV2	TRBJ2-2	NA	14	CATFDWANTGELFF	TGTGCCACCTTCGACTGGGCGAACACCGGGGAGCTGTTTTTT
NA	TRBV30	TRBJ2-2	TRBD1	15	CAWGTGAANTGELFF	TGTGCCTGGGGGACAGGGGCGGCGAACACCGGGGAGCTGTTTTTT
NA	TRBV7-2	TRBJ1-5	NA	14	CASSLGQQFQPQHF	TGTGCCAGCAGCTTAGGTCAGCAGTTCCAGCCCCAGCATTTT
NA	TRBV20-1	TRBJ2-5	TRBD2	13	CSGRREGQETQYF	TGCAGTGGGCGGCGGGAGGGCCAAGAGACCCAGTACTTC
NA	TRBV6-2/TRBV6-3	TRBJ1-2	NA	12	CASSRLGGGYTF	TGTGCCAGCAGTCGGCTTGGCGGGGGCTACACCTTC
NA	TRBV9	TRBJ2-5	TRBD2	18	CASSAGTSGRGVAETQYF	TGTGCCAGCAGCGCCGGGACTAGCGGGAGAGGGGTTGCAGAGACCCAGTACTTC
NA	TRBV9	TRBJ1-5	NA	15	CASSVDRHSNQPQHF	TGTGCCAGCAGCGTCGACCGGCATAGCAATCAGCCCCAGCATTTT
many	TRBV7-2	TRBJ1-4	NA	15	CASSTAGGSNEKLFF	TGTGCCAGCAGCACCGCTGGGGGTTCTAATGAAAAACTGTTTTTT
many	TRBV7-9	TRBJ2-5	NA	14	CASSLSATQETQYF	TGTGCCAGCAGCTTATCAGCGACACAAGAGACCCAGTACTTC
NA	TRBV7-9	TRBJ2-1	NA	18	CASSRRGSSLGGLDEQFF	TGTGCCAGCAGCCGGCGAGGTAGTTCGCTTGGGGGTTTAGATGAGCAGTTCTTC
once	TRBV29-1	TRBJ2-5	NA	15	CSVEKEWLFGQTQYF	TGCAGCGTTGAGAAGGAGTGGCTCTTTGGGCAGACCCAGTACTTC
many	TRBV7-2	TRBJ1-2	NA	17	CASSPRQAYLGNYGYTF	TGTGCCAGCAGCCCCAGGCAGGCCTACCTTGGTAACTATGGCTACACCTTC
few	TRBV15	TRBJ2-1	NA	14	CATSRDNLEGEQFF	TGTGCCACCAGCAGAGATAATTTAGAGGGGGAGCAGTTCTTC
few	TRBV19	TRBJ2-1	NA	14	CASSITGSYNEQFF	TGTGCCAGTAGTATTACCGGCTCCTACAATGAGCAGTTCTTC
many	TRBV12-3/TRBV12-4	TRBJ1-1	TRBD1	14	CASRQGGAGPEAFF	TGTGCCAGCAGACAAGGGGGCGCAGGACCTGAAGCTTTCTTT
few	TRBV7-3	TRBJ2-1	NA	16	CASSLGGSIPGNEQFF	TGTGCCAGCAGCTTAGGGGGGTCCATACCGGGCAATGAGCAGTTCTTC
once	TRBV19	TRBJ1-1	NA	12	CASSIGGGEAFF	TGTGCCAGTAGTATCGGGGGAGGGGAAGCTTTCTTT
few	TRBV10-3	TRBJ1-1	NA	12	CAISLWGTEAFF	TGTGCCATCAGTCTTTGGGGCACTGAAGCTTTCTTT
NA	TRBV19	TRBJ1-3	NA	13	CASTAGPGNTIYF	TGTGCCAGTACAGCAGGGCCTGGAAACACCATATATTTT
NA	TRBV11-2	TRBJ1-2	NA	15	CASRRPGRANYGYTF	TGTGCCAGCAGACGACCCGGAAGAGCTAACTATGGCTACACCTTC
NA	TRBV18	TRBJ1-3	NA	16	CASSPPMRGSGNTIYF	TGTGCCAGCTCACCACCGATGAGGGGCTCTGGAAACACCATATATTTT
NA	TRBV12-3/TRBV12-4	TRBJ1-2	TRBD1	16	CASSPRSGGAPNGYTF	TGTGCCAGCAGCCCTCGGTCAGGGGGCGCCCCGAATGGCTACACCTTC
NA	TRBV10-3	TRBJ2-1	TRBD2	15	CAISELSGRANEQFF	TGTGCCATCAGTGAGCTTAGCGGGAGGGCCAATGAGCAGTTCTTC
many	TRBV7-2	TRBJ2-3	NA	16	CASSLSPPQGTDTQYF	TGTGCCAGCAGCTTATCCCCCCCGCAGGGCACAGATACGCAGTATTTT